Listed below are T cell receptor beta chains from one sample, sequenced in a study of T cell repertoires in cytomegalovirus infection. MiXCR, applied by TCRdb to the reads, yields one record per CDR3 protein. Altogether about 600,000 distinct CDR3 sequences are present, less than 25% being singletons, with the ten largest covering less than 10%. Sequenced: CD8+ T cells from PBMCs. The receptors were sampled from a human donor in good health (CMV status not recorded). Some clones in this sample may be carry-over from other donors' samples. Each CDR3 is given with its conserved first and last residue. Fields, in order: clone size, J gene, V gene, D gene, CDR3 DNA, CDR3 protein. D genes are given only for firm matches. Clone size appears in some rows only: once, few, many, or a class for an expanded clone.

once | TRBJ1-5 | TRBV6-2/TRBV6-3 | . | TGTGTCAGCAGCCCTGGCAATCAGCCCCAGCATTTT | CVSSPGNQPQHF
. | TRBJ2-2 | TRBV6-1 | . | TGTGCCAGCAGGGTGACAGGGAACACCGGGGAGCTGTTTTTT | CASRVTGNTGELFF
many | TRBJ1-4 | TRBV7-6 | TRBD1 | TGTGCCAGCAGCCCTGACAGGGAAAGTGAAAAACTGTTTTTT | CASSPDRESEKLFF
many | TRBJ2-7 | TRBV7-8 | TRBD2 | TGTGCCAGCAGCCCGGCGGGACTAGCGTCTTACGAGCAGTACTTC | CASSPAGLASYEQYF
many | TRBJ2-1 | TRBV6-8 | TRBD2 | TGTGCCAGCAGCCGGACTAGCGGGTACAATGAGCAGTTCTTC | CASSRTSGYNEQFF
many | TRBJ2-2 | TRBV7-9 | . | TGTGCCAGCAGGTGGGGGACGGAGAACACCGGGGAGCTGTTTTTT | CASRWGTENTGELFF
. | TRBJ2-7 | TRBV10-3 | TRBD2 | TGTGCCTCCGGGGGGGGAGGCCGTAACTACGAGCAGTACTTC | CASGGGGRNYEQYF
. | TRBJ2-1 | TRBV20-1 | . | TGCAGTGCTAGAGCCTCCATCTACAATGAGCAGTTCTTC | CSARASIYNEQFF
. | TRBJ2-3 | TRBV10-3 | TRBD2 | TGTGCCATCAGTGAGTTCCGGGGGGGGCCGGTAAGCACAGATACGCAGTATTTT | CAISEFRGGPVSTDTQYF
few | TRBJ1-2 | TRBV27 | . | TGTGCCAGCAGTTTAACGGGGGCCGCACCCTATGGCTACACCTTC | CASSLTGAAPYGYTF
few | TRBJ2-5 | TRBV6-5 | TRBD1 | TGTGCCAGCAGCCCGGACAGGCCCCAAGAGACCCAGTACTTC | CASSPDRPQETQYF
. | TRBJ2-1 | TRBV20-1 | . | TGCAGTGCTAGCTCCGGGCAGGGGACGTACAATGAGCAGTTCTTC | CSASSGQGTYNEQFF
. | TRBJ2-1 | TRBV2 | . | TGTGCCAGCAGGGGGACCATCAATGAGCAGTTCTTC | CASRGTINEQFF
few | TRBJ2-1 | TRBV11-2 | . | TGTGCCAGCAGCCCAGGGTACCTCTATTACAATGAGCAGTTCTTC | CASSPGYLYYNEQFF
. | TRBJ2-2 | TRBV29-1 | . | TGCAGCGTTGCGAACGGGGTCTATAACACCGGGGAGCTGTTTTTT | CSVANGVYNTGELFF
. | TRBJ1-6 | TRBV4-1 | . | TGCGCCAGCAGCCAAGAGTATAGGTCCAATCTGGCCCTCCACTTT | CASSQEYRSNLALHF
few | TRBJ1-2 | TRBV14 | . | TGTGCCAGCAGCCAAAGTCCCCGAAGGGGCGTCTATGGCTACACCTTC | CASSQSPRRGVYGYTF
few | TRBJ1-1 | TRBV2 | . | TGTGCCAGCAGTGAAATTAGAAACAGCGGCACTGAAGCTTTCTTT | CASSEIRNSGTEAFF
many | TRBJ2-5 | TRBV18 | . | TGTGCCAGCTCACCCGGCGAGACTTCCTTTGGGGAGACCCAGTACTTC | CASSPGETSFGETQYF
. | TRBJ1-1 | TRBV20-1 | . | TGCAGTGCTAGGGAACAGGGTTGGACTGAAGCTTTCTTT | CSAREQGWTEAFF
few | TRBJ1-1 | TRBV9 | . | TGTGCCAGCAGCGTATGGGGGGGAGGCACTGAAGCTTTCTTT | CASSVWGGGTEAFF
few | TRBJ2-1 | TRBV4-3 | TRBD2 | TGCGCCAGCAGCCCATGGGAGGGAACCTACAATGAGCAGTTCTTC | CASSPWEGTYNEQFF
few | TRBJ2-1 | TRBV5-1 | TRBD2 | TGCGCCAGCAGCTTATACGGGGGGGCTCAGTCCTACAATGAGCAGTTCTTC | CASSLYGGAQSYNEQFF
. | TRBJ1-1 | TRBV7-9 | TRBD1 | TGTGCCAGCAGCCCCAAGGGGGCTAACACTGAAGCTTTCTTT | CASSPKGANTEAFF
many | TRBJ2-5 | TRBV28 | TRBD1 | TGTGCCAGCAGAAACGACAGGGGGCGTGCATTGGGAGAGACCCAGTACTTC | CASRNDRGRALGETQYF
. | TRBJ1-5 | TRBV20-1 | . | TGCAGTGCTAGAGGAGGGGGTCGTCTAGGGAGCAATCAGCCCCAGCATTTT | CSARGGGRLGSNQPQHF
few | TRBJ1-2 | TRBV20-1 | . | TGCAGTGCTAGTTACGCGAACTATGGCTACACCTTC | CSASYANYGYTF
. | TRBJ2-2 | TRBV12-3/TRBV12-4 | TRBD2 | TGTGCCAGCAGTTTGGGGGGGATAACCGGGGAGCTGTTTTTT | CASSLGGITGELFF
. | TRBJ1-1 | TRBV20-1 | . | TGCAGTGCTAGAGATCAAAGGGGGGGCACTGAAGCTTTCTTT | CSARDQRGGTEAFF
few | TRBJ2-7 | TRBV5-6 | TRBD1 | TGTGCCAGCAGCTACCCCGGGACAGGGGATCAATATGCCTACGAGCAGTACTTC | CASSYPGTGDQYAYEQYF
few | TRBJ1-2 | TRBV10-3 | . | TGTGCCATCACCTCGGGGACACAAACTAACTATGGCTACACCTTC | CAITSGTQTNYGYTF
few | TRBJ1-5 | TRBV5-1 | TRBD1 | TGCGCCAGCAGCTCGGGACAGGGACAGCAGCCCCAGCATTTT | CASSSGQGQQPQHF
. | TRBJ1-5 | TRBV28 | . | TGTGCCAGCAGTTTCAAAGGCAGGCCTAGCAATCAGCCCCAGCATTTT | CASSFKGRPSNQPQHF
many | TRBJ1-2 | TRBV7-2 | . | TGTGCCAGCACCCAGACCCTTGAAAATTCCTATGGCTACACCTTC | CASTQTLENSYGYTF
many | TRBJ1-1 | TRBV7-9 | . | TGTGCCAGCAGCTTAGGGGGAATTGAAGCTTTCTTT | CASSLGGIEAFF
. | TRBJ2-1 | TRBV20-1 | TRBD2 | TGCAGTGCTAGAGATACGCTAGCGGGGGTTTTGGCTGAGCAGTTCTTC | CSARDTLAGVLAEQFF
. | TRBJ1-1 | TRBV5-6 | . | TGTGTCAGCAGCTTGTCCATCTTGAACACTGAAGCTTTCTTT | CVSSLSILNTEAFF
. | TRBJ2-2 | TRBV9 | . | TGTGCCAGCAGCGTATCCTTGACGGACTCGAACACCGGGGAGCTGTTTTTT | CASSVSLTDSNTGELFF
. | TRBJ1-6 | TRBV12-5 | . | TGTGCTAGTGGTATTCTGGGCCGAACGAATTCACCCCTCCACTTT | CASGILGRTNSPLHF
few | TRBJ1-5 | TRBV12-3/TRBV12-4 | . | TGTGCCAGCAGTTCGGCAGGGGCAGGTCAGCCCCAGCATTTT | CASSSAGAGQPQHF
few | TRBJ2-7 | TRBV19 | . | TGTGCCAGTAGTTCCGGGACACTTTTTGAGCAGTACTTC | CASSSGTLFEQYF
few | TRBJ2-5 | TRBV20-1 | . | TGCAGTGCTAGCAGGGCCCAAGAGACCCAGTACTTC | CSASRAQETQYF
. | TRBJ1-5 | TRBV5-6 | . | TGTGCCAACAGCTTGAGTAAAACTCCAAATCAGCCCCAGCATTTT | CANSLSKTPNQPQHF
many | TRBJ2-1 | TRBV7-2 | TRBD1 | TGTGCCAGCAGCTTGGGACAGGGGATTCGCAATGAGCAGTTCTTC | CASSLGQGIRNEQFF
many | TRBJ2-2 | TRBV6-1 | . | TGTGCCAGCAGTGAACTAGTCGGCGGGGAGCTGTTTTTT | CASSELVGGELFF
. | TRBJ2-1 | TRBV9 | . | TGTGCCAGCAGCGCCGTGAGGGGGGATGAGCAGTTCTTC | CASSAVRGDEQFF
few | TRBJ1-2 | TRBV20-1 | . | TGCAGTGCCCGGGGGCCCAAAGCCGCTAACTATGGCTACACCTTC | CSARGPKAANYGYTF
few | TRBJ1-1 | TRBV9 | . | TGTGCCAGCAGCCAAACAGGGACCACTGAAGCTTTCTTT | CASSQTGTTEAFF